There are many counts of the clone carrying this T cell receptor beta chain. Antigen unknown. Trimming took off 6 bases at V and 4 bases at J, with 13 bases between the two ends. Germline V gives CDR1 LNHDA, CDR2 SQIVND (reference sequence). This CDR3 spans 15 amino acids. TCRdb independently ran MiXCR on the 5' RACE reads; one entry per CDR3 protein. The sample carries around 240,000 distinct CDR3 sequences, roughly 10% recorded once. The record originates from a study of identical twins. Findings and caveats of the study: Excess twin sharing in beta out-of-frame sequences was weaker.

The rearrangement links TRBV19 to TRBJ1-6; tentatively, D is TRBD1 (5 bases). The sequenced sample was memory T cells sorted from blood. The sequence was collected from a man in his fifties in good health. This CDR3 is CASRWTSVYNSPLHF. CDR3 bases: TGTGCCAGTAGGTGGACAAGCGTTTATAATTCACCCCTCCACTTT.